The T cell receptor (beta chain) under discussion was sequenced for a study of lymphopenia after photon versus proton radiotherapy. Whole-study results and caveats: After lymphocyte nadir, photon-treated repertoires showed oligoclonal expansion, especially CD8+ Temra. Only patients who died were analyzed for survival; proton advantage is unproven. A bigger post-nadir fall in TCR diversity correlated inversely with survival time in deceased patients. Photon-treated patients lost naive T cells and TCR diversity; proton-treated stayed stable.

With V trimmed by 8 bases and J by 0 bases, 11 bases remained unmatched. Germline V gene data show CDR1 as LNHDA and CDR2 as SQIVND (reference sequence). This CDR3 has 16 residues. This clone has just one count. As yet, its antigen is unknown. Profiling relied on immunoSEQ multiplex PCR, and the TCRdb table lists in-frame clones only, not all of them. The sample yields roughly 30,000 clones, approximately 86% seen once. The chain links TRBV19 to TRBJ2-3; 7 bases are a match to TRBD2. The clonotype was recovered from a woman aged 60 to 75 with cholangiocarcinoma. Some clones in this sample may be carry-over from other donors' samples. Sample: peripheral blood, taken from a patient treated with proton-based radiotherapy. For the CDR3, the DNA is TGTGCCAGTCGGGGGGTATGGGGAGCTAGCACAGATACGCAGTATTTT. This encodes CASRGVWGASTDTQYF.